The 16 T cell receptor beta chains presented below share a single source sample, sequenced in a study of regulatory T cells in long-lasting Graves disease. Time point noted: persistent/refractory GD, antithyroid drugs over 5 years with positive TRAb. Making the TCR library involved RNA that had been extracted from PBMCs. CDR3-region Arm-PCR and iRepertoire HTBI primers produced the TCR beta libraries. TCRdb processed the multiplex PCR reads anew with MiXCR; each CDR3 protein has one entry. The data hold about 470,000 distinct CDR3 sequences, with approximately 21% observed a single time. The sample in question was peripheral blood mononuclear cells (PBMCs), obtained when the disease was refractory, from a patient treated with antithyroid drugs. The receptor source for this set is a female donor with Graves disease.

In this sample, this clonotype turned up a few times. The chain couples TRBV12-3 or TRBV12-4 to TRBJ1-4; D perhaps matches TRBD1 (5 bases). Trimming cost V 4 bases and J 8 bases, with 20 bases left between them. The CDR3 extends over 16 amino acids. CDR3 sequence reads: CASSSDRQLLREKLFF. CDR3 sequence (DNA): TGTGCCAGCAGTTCGGATCGACAGCTATTGCGGGAAAAACTGTTTTTT.

V is TRBV20-1 and J is TRBJ2-5, with 11 bases lining up with TRBD1. Looked up from germline, CDR1 is DFQATT and CDR2 is SNEGSKA (reference sequence). The CDR3 totals 15 residues. With 2 bases clipped from V and 4 bases from J, the junction kept 6 bases outside the gene matches. DNA for the CDR3: TGCAGTGCTAGACCTCTGGACAGGGGGCGAGAGACCCAGTACTTC. Amino acid sequence: CSARPLDRGRETQYF.

As regards this clonotype: Since no conserved phenylalanine or tryptophan closes the CDR3, a read error is the likely cause. This rearrangement joins TRBV20-1 to TRBJ2-5; the D is unclear. V shed 5 bases and J shed 5 bases, with 9 bases lying between them. The CDR3 length is 11 residues. CDR1 is DFQATT, CDR2 SNEGSKA, per germline (reference sequence). The CDR3 is CSAAAGETQYL. The CDR3 region has the DNA TGCAGTGCTGCGGCTGGTGAGACCCAGTACCTC.

Notes on this clonotype: One end of the junction fails to match germline, which may point to a read error. The chain uses TRBV7-7 and TRBJ2-3; D remains ambiguous. This CDR3 is 15 amino acids long. Germline CDR1 SSHAT, CDR2 FNYEAQ (reference sequence). Here the CDR3 reads CASSQGPTGPDTQYF. The CDR3 region has the DNA TGTGCTAGCAGCCAAGGTCCTACTGGTCCAGATACGCAGTATTTT.

The J gene is TRBJ2-7, the V gene TRBV15, with TRBD1 as a possible D gene (5 bases). The germline V and J ends were trimmed by 1 base and 0 bases, with 10 bases remaining between them. Germline-derived CDR1 and CDR2 are LNHNV and YYDKDF (reference sequence). This CDR3 region has 15 residues. The CDR3 protein is CATSRGTQGSYEQYF. CDR3 DNA: TGTGCCACCAGCAGAGGGACGCAGGGCTCCTACGAGCAGTACTTC.

The J gene is TRBJ2-4, the V gene TRBV5-5; D unresolved. Trimming cost V 2 bases and J 2 bases, with 11 bases left between them. The CDR3 consists of 15 residues. Looked up from germline, CDR1 is SGHKS and CDR2 is YYEKEE (reference sequence). CDR3 nucleotide sequence: TGTGCCAGCAGCTTAGGCCTCTGGACCAAAAACATTCAGTACTTC. Residues: CASSLGLWTKNIQYF.

At least ten counts were recorded for this clonotype. This sequence joins TRBV28 and TRBJ1-1; D ambiguous. V lost 7 bases and J 5 bases, leaving 17 bases between the germline ends. Germline V gene sequence: CDR1 MDHEN, CDR2 SYDVKM. The CDR3 has 14 amino acids. The CDR3 DNA is TGTGCCAGCAATCCATTAGGGCGTGAGACTGAAGCTTTCTTT. Encoded protein: CASNPLGRETEAFF.

This clonotype showed up many times. The chain has TRBV28 and TRBJ2-5, with 8 bases lining up with TRBD1. V trimming: 8 bases; J trimming: 4 bases; junction bases outside the gene matches: 6. CDR3 length: 13 residues. The germline V gene has CDR1 MDHEN and CDR2 SYDVKM. CDR3 region: CASLTTGGETQYF. For the CDR3, the DNA is TGTGCCAGCCTGACAACAGGGGGAGAGACCCAGTACTTC.

The J gene is TRBJ1-6, the V gene TRBV19; 9 bases are a match to TRBD1. The CDR3 has 15 residues. The germline gives CDR1 LNHDA, CDR2 SQIVND (reference sequence). V dropped 4 bases and J dropped 4; count of bases not matched to a gene: 2. The CDR3 here is CASSTGTGYNSPLHF. DNA for the CDR3: TGTGCCAGTAGTACCGGGACAGGGTATAATTCACCCCTCCACTTT.

This clonotype was recorded many times. This rearrangement joins TRBV6-2 or TRBV6-3 to TRBJ2-7; D perhaps matches TRBD2 (6 bases). The CDR3 is made up of 16 amino acids. CDR1 is MNHEY, CDR2 SVGEGT, per germline. Trimming left V 2 bases short and J 6 bases short, with 20 bases between. The CDR3 here is CASSYPRRMRGGEQYF. CDR3 coding DNA: TGTGCCAGCAGTTACCCCCGACGGATGCGGGGCGGCGAGCAGTACTTC.

The gene calls are TRBV27 and TRBJ2-7; 7 bases align to TRBD2. V lost 7 bases, J lost 12 bases, and 9 bases stayed unmatched. CDR1 and CDR2 from the germline V gene are MNHEY and SMNVEV (reference sequence). The CDR3 is 11 amino acids. The CDR3 is CASTRAGPPYF. The CDR3 region has the DNA TGTGCCAGCACCCGAGCGGGGCCGCCGTACTTC.

The chain recombines TRBV6-1 with TRBJ1-3, with TRBD1 as a possible D gene (5 bases). The V end lost 6 bases, the J end lost 0 bases, and 12 bases lay between the germline ends. CDR1 MNHNS and CDR2 SASEGT come from the germline V gene. The CDR3 runs to 15 residues. As DNA, the CDR3 is TGTGCCAGCAGACCATCTACAGGCTCTGGAAACACCATATATTTT. This codes for CASRPSTGSGNTIYF.

This clonotype was recorded at least ten times. This chain connects TRBV12-3 or TRBV12-4 to TRBJ1-5; 7 positions agree with TRBD1. The trim removed 6 bases at V and 4 bases at J, leaving 6 bases unmatched. CDR3 length: 14 amino acids. DNA for the CDR3: TGTGCCAGCAGCCTTACAGGGGCGAATCAGCCCCAGCATTTT. This gives the protein CASSLTGANQPQHF.

This clonotype was counted between two and nine times. The rearrangement links TRBV5-1 to TRBJ1-1; 7 nucleotides line up with TRBD1. The CDR3 extends over 16 amino acids. Germline V gene sequence: CDR1 SGHRS, CDR2 YFSETQ. Trimming took 2 bases from V and 1 from J; bases not matched to a gene: 8. The CDR3 loop reads CASSFSIRQGNTEAFF. The CDR3 nucleotides read TGCGCCAGCAGCTTTTCGATTCGACAGGGGAACACTGAAGCTTTCTTT.

This clonotype was detected many times. The V gene is TRBV7-3, the J gene TRBJ2-5; 9 bases map to TRBD2. In germline, CDR1 is SGHTA, CDR2 FQGTGA. The junction had 9 bases not matched to a gene; V was cut back by 2 bases and J by 5 bases. The CDR3 runs 16 residues. The chain's CDR3 is CASSLGAGGPSETQYF. CDR3 nucleotide sequence: TGTGCCAGCAGCTTAGGGGCGGGAGGGCCCTCGGAGACCCAGTACTTC.

This clonotype has at least ten counts. This chain links TRBV7-9 with TRBJ2-5; TRBD2 agrees at 13 bases. Germline loops: CDR1 SEHNR, CDR2 FQNEAQ (reference sequence). CDR3 length equals 15 residues. V was clipped by 5 bases and J by 5 bases; unmatched bases: 5. The CDR3 DNA follows: TGTGCCAGCAGCCCAGCGACTAGCGGGAGGGAGACCCAGTACTTC. Encoded protein: CASSPATSGRETQYF.